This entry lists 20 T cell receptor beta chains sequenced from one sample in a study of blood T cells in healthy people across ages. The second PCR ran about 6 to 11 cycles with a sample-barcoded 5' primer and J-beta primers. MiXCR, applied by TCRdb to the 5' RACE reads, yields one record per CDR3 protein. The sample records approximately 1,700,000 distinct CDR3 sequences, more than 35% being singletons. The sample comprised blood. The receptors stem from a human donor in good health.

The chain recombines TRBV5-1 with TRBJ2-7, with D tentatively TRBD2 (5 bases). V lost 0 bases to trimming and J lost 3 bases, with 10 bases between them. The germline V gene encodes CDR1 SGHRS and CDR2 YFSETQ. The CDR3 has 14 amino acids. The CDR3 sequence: CASSLAGEYYEQYF. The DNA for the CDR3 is TGCGCCAGCAGCTTGGCCGGGGAGTACTACGAGCAGTACTTC.

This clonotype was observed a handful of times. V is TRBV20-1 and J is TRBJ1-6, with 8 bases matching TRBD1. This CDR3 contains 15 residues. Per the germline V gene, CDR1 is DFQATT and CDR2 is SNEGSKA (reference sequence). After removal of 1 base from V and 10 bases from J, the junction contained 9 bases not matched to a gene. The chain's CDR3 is CSARVADRENSPLHF. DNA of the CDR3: TGCAGTGCTAGAGTGGCGGACAGGGAGAACTCACCCCTCCACTTT.

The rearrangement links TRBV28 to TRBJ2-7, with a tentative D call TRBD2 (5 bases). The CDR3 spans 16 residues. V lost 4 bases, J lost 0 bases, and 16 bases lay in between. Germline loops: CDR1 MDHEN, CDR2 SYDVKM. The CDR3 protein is CASSSPSRVSSYEQYF. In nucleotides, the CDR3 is TGTGCCAGCAGTTCCCCATCGAGGGTGAGCTCCTACGAGCAGTACTTC.

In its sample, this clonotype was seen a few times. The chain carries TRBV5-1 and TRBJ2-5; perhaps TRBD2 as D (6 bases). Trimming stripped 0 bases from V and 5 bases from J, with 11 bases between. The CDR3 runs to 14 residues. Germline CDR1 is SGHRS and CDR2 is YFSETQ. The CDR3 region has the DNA TGCGCCAGCAGCTTGGACTATCGGGGGGAGACCCAGTACTTC. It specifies CASSLDYRGETQYF.

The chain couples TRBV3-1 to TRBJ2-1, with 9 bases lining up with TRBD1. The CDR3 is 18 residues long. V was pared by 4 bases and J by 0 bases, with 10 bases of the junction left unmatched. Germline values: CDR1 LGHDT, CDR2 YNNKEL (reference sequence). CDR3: CASSRYGLTGGSYNEQFF. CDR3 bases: TGTGCCAGCAGCCGGTACGGCCTGACAGGGGGCTCCTACAATGAGCAGTTCTTC.

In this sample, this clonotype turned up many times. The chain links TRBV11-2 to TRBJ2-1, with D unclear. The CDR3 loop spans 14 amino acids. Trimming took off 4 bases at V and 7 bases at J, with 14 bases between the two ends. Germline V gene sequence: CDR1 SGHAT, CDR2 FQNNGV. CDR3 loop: CASSSDPSENEQFF. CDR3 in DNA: TGTGCCAGCAGCTCCGACCCTTCCGAGAATGAGCAGTTCTTC.

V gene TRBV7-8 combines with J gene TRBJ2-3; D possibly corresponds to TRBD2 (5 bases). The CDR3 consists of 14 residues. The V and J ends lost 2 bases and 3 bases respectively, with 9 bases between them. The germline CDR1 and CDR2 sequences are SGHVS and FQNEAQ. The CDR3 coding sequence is TGTGCCAGCAGCTTAAATACGGGGACAGATACGCAGTATTTT. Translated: CASSLNTGTDTQYF.

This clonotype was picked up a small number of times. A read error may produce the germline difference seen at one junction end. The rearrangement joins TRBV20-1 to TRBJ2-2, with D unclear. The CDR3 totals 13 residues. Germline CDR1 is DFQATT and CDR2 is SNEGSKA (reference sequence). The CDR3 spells CSSSSRNTGELFF. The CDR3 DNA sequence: TGCAGTTCTAGTTCCAGAAACACCGGGGAGCTGTTTTTT.

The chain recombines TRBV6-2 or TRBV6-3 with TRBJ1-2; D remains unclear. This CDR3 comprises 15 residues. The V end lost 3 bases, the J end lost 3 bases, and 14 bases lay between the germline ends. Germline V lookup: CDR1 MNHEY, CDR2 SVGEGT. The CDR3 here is CASSYSARPDYGYTF. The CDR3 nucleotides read TGTGCCAGCAGTTATAGTGCCAGGCCCGACTATGGCTACACCTTC.

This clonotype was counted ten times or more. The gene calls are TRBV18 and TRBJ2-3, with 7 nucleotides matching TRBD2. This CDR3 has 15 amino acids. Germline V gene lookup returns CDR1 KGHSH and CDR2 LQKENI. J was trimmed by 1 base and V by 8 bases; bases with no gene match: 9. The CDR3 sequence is CASSPRLAGTDTQYF. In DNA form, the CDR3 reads TGTGCCAGCAGCCCTCGGCTAGCGGGCACAGATACGCAGTATTTT.

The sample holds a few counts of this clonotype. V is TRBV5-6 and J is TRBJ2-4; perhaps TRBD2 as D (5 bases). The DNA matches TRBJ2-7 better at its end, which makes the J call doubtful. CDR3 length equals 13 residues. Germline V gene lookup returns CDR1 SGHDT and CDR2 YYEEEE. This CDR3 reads CASSFDEGGEQYF. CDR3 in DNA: TGTGCCAGCAGCTTTGACGAGGGCGGCGAGCAGTACTTC.

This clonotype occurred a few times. The CDR3 region is CASSLAQLAGGLYEQYF. The CDR3, as DNA: TGTGCCAGCAGCTTAGCGCAACTAGCGGGGGGGCTGTACGAGCAGTACTTC. The V and J genes are TRBV7-2 and TRBJ2-7, with 13 bases fitting TRBD2. Per germline, CDR1 SGHTA and CDR2 FQGNSA. Unmatched junction bases numbered 6, after V lost 0 bases and J lost 4 bases. The CDR3 sequence is 17 residues long.

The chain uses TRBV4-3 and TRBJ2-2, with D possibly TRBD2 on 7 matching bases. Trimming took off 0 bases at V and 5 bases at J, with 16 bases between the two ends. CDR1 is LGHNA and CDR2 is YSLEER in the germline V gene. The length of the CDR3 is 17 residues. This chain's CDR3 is CASSQDPSRGGTGELFF. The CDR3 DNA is TGCGCCAGCAGCCAAGACCCCAGCAGGGGAGGGACCGGGGAGCTGTTTTTT.

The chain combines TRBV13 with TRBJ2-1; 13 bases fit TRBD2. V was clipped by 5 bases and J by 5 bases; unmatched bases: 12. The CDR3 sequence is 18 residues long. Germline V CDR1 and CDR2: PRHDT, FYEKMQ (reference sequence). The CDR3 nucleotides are TGTGCCAGCAGCCCGAGCCCCCCCGGGACTAGCGGGGACAATGAGCAGTTCTTC. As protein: CASSPSPPGTSGDNEQFF.

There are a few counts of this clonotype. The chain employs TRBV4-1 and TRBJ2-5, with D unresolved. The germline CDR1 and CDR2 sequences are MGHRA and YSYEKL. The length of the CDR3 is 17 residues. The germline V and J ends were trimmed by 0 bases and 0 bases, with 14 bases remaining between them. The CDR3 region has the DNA TGCGCCAGCAGCCAAGATCCCAAGAACCCGTACCAAGAGACCCAGTACTTC. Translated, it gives CASSQDPKNPYQETQYF.

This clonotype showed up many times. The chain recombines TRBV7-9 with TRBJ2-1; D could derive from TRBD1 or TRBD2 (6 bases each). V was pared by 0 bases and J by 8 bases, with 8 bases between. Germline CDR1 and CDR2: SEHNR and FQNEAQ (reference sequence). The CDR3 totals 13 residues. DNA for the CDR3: TGTGCCAGCAGCTTAGCGGGGGGCGATGAGCAGTTCTTC. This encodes CASSLAGGDEQFF.

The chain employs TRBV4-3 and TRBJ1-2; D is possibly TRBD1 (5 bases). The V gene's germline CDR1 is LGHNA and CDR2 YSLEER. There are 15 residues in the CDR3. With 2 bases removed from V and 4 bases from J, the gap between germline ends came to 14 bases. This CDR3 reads CASSQTAEGLYGYTF. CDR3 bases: TGCGCCAGCAGCCAAACGGCAGAGGGACTCTATGGCTACACCTTC.

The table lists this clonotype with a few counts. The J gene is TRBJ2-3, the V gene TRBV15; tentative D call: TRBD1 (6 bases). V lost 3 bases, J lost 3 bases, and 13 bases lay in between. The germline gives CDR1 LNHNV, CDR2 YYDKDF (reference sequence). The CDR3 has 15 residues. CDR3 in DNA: TGTGCCACCAGCAGGAGTACAGGGATGACAGATACGCAGTATTTT. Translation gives CATSRSTGMTDTQYF.

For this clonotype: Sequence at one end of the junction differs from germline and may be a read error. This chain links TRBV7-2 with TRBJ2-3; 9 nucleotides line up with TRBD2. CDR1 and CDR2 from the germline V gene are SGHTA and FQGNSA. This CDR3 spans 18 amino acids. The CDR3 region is CASSLGTSLYGSTDTQYF. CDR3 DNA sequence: TGTGCCAGTAGCTTAGGGACTAGCCTATATGGGAGCACAGATACGCAGTATTTT.

CDR3 bases: TGTGCCATCAGTGAGTCGAGAGGGGGTGAGCAGTTCTTC. Residues: CAISESRGGEQFF. The chain employs TRBV10-3 and TRBJ2-1; a possible D gene is TRBD1 (6 bases). The germline V gene has CDR1 ENHRY and CDR2 SYGVKD. V lost 0 bases, J lost 9 bases, and 9 bases lay in between. The CDR3 loop spans 13 amino acids.